Each of the 26 T cell receptor beta chains below was sequenced from the same sample in a study of T cell responses to AZD1222 COVID-19 vaccine. Generated by immunoSEQ multiplex PCR, the TCRdb table keeps only in-frame clones and is missing some. The table includes about 140,000 clones, 70% to 90% detected once. Sequencing used peripheral blood, obtained on day 0 of AZD1222 vaccination. Every receptor here comes from an adult in good health.

This clone has a handful of counts. In nucleotides, the CDR3 is TGTGCCAGCAGCCCACAGGGGGCTTCTAATCAGCCCCAGCATTTT. As protein: CASSPQGASNQPQHF. The chain uses TRBV5-6 and TRBJ1-5; 9 bases are a match to TRBD1. Germline V gene data show CDR1 as SGHDT and CDR2 as YYEEEE. CDR3 length: 15 amino acids. The V gene end was trimmed by 4 bases and the J gene end by 4 bases; junction bases not matched to a gene: 6.

V is TRBV4-2 and J is TRBJ2-3; 9 bases are a match to TRBD2. V lost 0 bases and J lost 3; bases outside the gene matches: 4. Germline assignment: CDR1 LGHNA and CDR2 YNFKEQ. CDR3 length: 16 amino acids. The CDR3 here is CASSQDGTSTTDTQYF. The CDR3, as DNA: TGTGCCAGCAGCCAAGACGGGACTAGCACAACAGATACGCAGTATTTT.

The chain uses TRBV19 and TRBJ1-1; 9 bases are shared with TRBD1. The CDR3 consists of 14 residues. V lost 7 bases to trimming and J lost 6 bases; unmatched junction nucleotides: 9. Germline lookup yields CDR1 LNHDA and CDR2 SQIVND (reference sequence). The CDR3 DNA follows: TGTGCCAGTATCCAACAGGGGGCTACCCCTGAAGCTTTCTTT. It encodes CASIQQGATPEAFF. The complete variable domain, with remaining parts taken from reference TRBV19 and TRBJ1-1, reads DGGITQSPKYLFRKEGQNVTLSCEQNLNHDAMYWYRQDPGQGLRLIYYSQIVNDFQKGDIAEGYSVSREKKESFPLTVTSAQKNPTAFYLCASIQQGATPEAFFGQGTRLTVV.

V and J are TRBV13 and TRBJ1-2, with 11 bases fitting TRBD1. The germline CDR1 and CDR2 sequences are PRHDT and FYEKMQ (reference sequence). Trimming took 4 bases from V and 7 from J; bases not matched to a gene: 11. The CDR3 length is 16 residues. The CDR3 DNA reads as TGTGCCAGCAGCTACCGGGACAGGGGGTCCTACGGTGGCTACACCTTC. This gives the protein CASSYRDRGSYGGYTF.

V usage is TRBV10-3 and J usage is TRBJ1-1, with D possibly being TRBD1 (6 bases). CDR3 size: 14 residues. V lost 4 bases, J lost 7 bases, and 16 bases lay in between. The germline V gene encodes CDR1 ENHRY and CDR2 SYGVKD. DNA of the CDR3: TGTGCCATCAGTGCAAAAAAGGGGGGCGTTGAAGCTTTCTTT. Protein: CAISAKKGGVEAFF.

The chain carries TRBV7-6 and TRBJ2-1; tentative D call: TRBD2 (5 bases). Trimming pared 1 base from V and 6 bases from J, leaving 22 bases between. This CDR3 spans 18 amino acids. Germline assignment: CDR1 SGHVS and CDR2 FNYEAQ. CDR3 nucleotide sequence: TGTGCCAGCAGCTTAGTGGAGTGGGGAATAGCGAAGGGCAATGAGCAGTTCTTC. This gives the protein CASSLVEWGIAKGNEQFF.

This chain links TRBV9 with TRBJ1-2; tentatively, D is TRBD1 (6 bases). Trimming cost V 0 bases and J 8 bases, with 14 bases left between them. Germline V CDR1 and CDR2: SGDLS, YYNGEE. CDR3 size: 14 residues. In DNA form, the CDR3 reads TGTGCCAGCAGCGTAGCTGGCCAGACAGGAGGCTACACCTTC. This codes for CASSVAGQTGGYTF. Full variable domain (rest looked up from reference TRBV9 and TRBJ1-2): DSGVTQTPKHLITATGQRVTLRCSPRSGDLSVYWYQQSLDQGLQFLIQYYNGEERAKGNILERFSAQQFPDLHSELNLSSLELGDSALYFCASSVAGQTGGYTFGSGTRLTVV.

This rearrangement joins TRBV6-2 or TRBV6-3 to TRBJ2-2; the D gene is possibly TRBD1 (6 bases). Germline CDR1 is MNHEY and CDR2 is SVGEGT. The CDR3 sequence is 14 residues long. Trimming pared 6 bases from V and 0 bases from J, leaving 8 bases between. The CDR3 nucleotides are TGTGCCAGCAGCAGGGGATCGAACACCGGGGAGCTGTTTTTT. It codes for CASSRGSNTGELFF.

The chain carries TRBV15 and TRBJ1-2; D uncertain. Germline CDR1 LNHNV, CDR2 YYDKDF (reference sequence). The CDR3 runs 13 residues. Trimming removed 5 bases from V and 1 base from J, with 8 bases in between. The chain's CDR3 is CATSRSHNYGYTF. As DNA, the CDR3 is TGTGCCACCAGCCGGTCCCATAACTATGGCTACACCTTC.

V and J are TRBV6-5 and TRBJ2-7; 7 bases map to TRBD2. The CDR3 totals 15 residues. CDR1 is MNHEY and CDR2 is SVGAGI in the germline V gene. Trimming took 8 bases from V and 2 from J; bases not matched to a gene: 12. The CDR3 sequence is CASATFGRGAYEQYF. In DNA, the CDR3 is TGTGCCAGCGCTACCTTCGGACGGGGGGCCTACGAGCAGTACTTC.

The chain uses TRBV18 and TRBJ2-1, with D possibly being TRBD1 (5 bases). The CDR3 loop spans 16 amino acids. CDR1 is KGHSH and CDR2 is LQKENI in the germline V gene. Between the trimmed V and J ends, which lost 4 bases and 0 bases, there was a span of 13 bases. DNA for the CDR3: TGTGCCAGCTCACAAAGGGGTTCGAGCTCCTACAATGAGCAGTTCTTC. It is translated as CASSQRGSSSYNEQFF.

This chain connects TRBV5-1 to TRBJ2-7; TRBD2 is a possible D gene (7 bases). Germline loops: CDR1 SGHRS, CDR2 YFSETQ. Trimming took off 0 bases at V and 2 bases at J, with 15 bases between the two ends. This CDR3 is built from 16 residues. The CDR3 DNA follows: TGCGCCAGCAGCTTGGGACAGGCGAGCGGGGCCTACGAGCAGTACTTC. Protein product: CASSLGQASGAYEQYF.

The chain has TRBV25-1 and TRBJ1-2; D not certain. Deletions cut 8 bases from V and 4 bases from J, with 14 bases between. CDR1 is MGHDK, CDR2 SYGVNS, per germline. The CDR3 is 13 amino acids. CDR3 protein: CASAPINRYGYTF. The CDR3 DNA reads as TGTGCCAGCGCTCCCATTAACCGCTATGGCTACACCTTC.

V and J are TRBV5-4 and TRBJ1-3, with 8 bases aligning to TRBD1. V gave up 4 bases and J gave up 2 bases; unmatched junction bases: 5. The CDR3 is 15 residues long. CDR1 SGHNT and CDR2 YYREEE come from the germline V gene (reference sequence). This CDR3 is CASSPGTGPGNTIYF. CDR3 nucleotides: TGTGCCAGCAGCCCTGGGACAGGTCCTGGAAACACCATATATTTT. The whole variable domain, remainder taken from reference TRBV5-4 and TRBJ1-3, is ETGVTQSPTHLIKTRGQQVTLRCSSQSGHNTVSWYQQALGQGPQFIFQYYREEENGRGNFPPRFSGLQFPNYSSELNVNALELDDSALYLCASSPGTGPGNTIYFGEGSWLTVV.

The V gene is TRBV4-1, the J gene TRBJ1-2, with a possible D match to TRBD1 (5 bases). V was shortened by 0 bases and J by 6 bases, with 11 bases between the two germline ends. CDR3 length: 14 residues. The germline gives CDR1 MGHRA, CDR2 YSYEKL. CDR3 sequence reads: CASSQENPRDGYTF. DNA of the CDR3: TGCGCCAGCAGCCAAGAAAACCCCAGGGATGGCTACACCTTC.

DNA for the CDR3: TGTGCCAGCAGTTTTTCCCTGAACACTGAAGCTTTCTTT. Protein sequence: CASSFSLNTEAFF. The chain links TRBV27 to TRBJ1-1; no reliable D call. Germline assignment: CDR1 MNHEY and CDR2 SMNVEV (reference sequence). V lost 3 bases and J 0 bases, leaving 5 bases between the germline ends. This CDR3 has 13 residues.

For the CDR3, the DNA is TGTGCCAGCAGCCCGTGGGCAGGGGGCGCTGGGGCCAACGTCCTGACTTTC. Its protein product is CASSPWAGGAGANVLTF. This chain joins TRBV28 and TRBJ2-6; 8 bases agree with TRBD1. CDR1 is MDHEN and CDR2 is SYDVKM in the germline V gene. V gave up 6 bases and J gave up 2 bases; unmatched junction bases: 9. The CDR3 has 17 amino acids. The whole variable domain, filled in from reference TRBV28 and TRBJ2-6, reads DVKVTQSSRYLVKRTGEKVFLECVQDMDHENMFWYRQDPGLGLRLIYFSYDVKMKEKGDIPEGYSVSREKKERFSLILESASTNQTSMYLCASSPWAGGAGANVLTFGAGSRLTVL.

This clone was seen a single time. The chain combines TRBV27 with TRBJ1-2; D may be TRBD1 (5 bases). This CDR3 is 12 amino acids long. Germline V gene lookup returns CDR1 MNHEY and CDR2 SMNVEV (reference sequence). Trimming stripped 5 bases from V and 6 bases from J, with 10 bases between. In nucleotides, the CDR3 is TGTGCCAGCAGTCTCCGGGGGGATGGCTACACCTTC. Its translation is CASSLRGDGYTF.

This chain uses TRBV5-8 with TRBJ2-5; D remains unclear. Trimming stripped 1 base from V and 7 bases from J, with 5 bases between. The length of the CDR3 is 11 residues. Per the germline V gene, CDR1 is SGHTS and CDR2 is YDEGEE. The CDR3 protein is CASSLRRTQYF. CDR3 nucleotide sequence: TGTGCCAGCAGCTTGCGGAGGACCCAGTACTTC.

The chain uses TRBV2 and TRBJ1-2; a possible D gene is TRBD1 (6 bases). CDR1 and CDR2 (germline): SNHLY, FYNNEI. CDR3 length: 13 amino acids. Trimming removed 8 bases from V and 7 bases from J, with 17 bases in between. This CDR3 reads CASEGVRGFGYTF. CDR3 sequence (DNA): TGTGCCAGCGAGGGGGTCCGGGGGTTTGGCTACACCTTC. The entire variable domain, with the rest obtained from reference TRBV2 and TRBJ1-2, is as follows: EPEVTQTPSHQVTQMGQEVILRCVPISNHLYFYWYRQILGQKVEFLVSFYNNEISEKSEIFDDQFSVERPDGSNFTLKIRSTKLEDSAMYFCASEGVRGFGYTFGSGTRLTVV.

In nucleotides, the CDR3 is TGCGCCAGCAGCTTGAACCCGAACACTGAAGCTTTCTTT. Its protein is CASSLNPNTEAFF. The chain employs TRBV5-1 and TRBJ1-1; D gene uncertain. Germline V lookup: CDR1 SGHRS, CDR2 YFSETQ. This CDR3 is 13 amino acids long. V lost 1 base, J lost 1 base, and 5 bases lay in between.

This chain connects TRBV19 to TRBJ1-2; 7 nucleotides align to TRBD1. J gave up 3 bases and V 3 bases, and 4 bases lay outside the gene matches. This CDR3 comprises 14 residues. Looked up from germline, CDR1 is LNHDA and CDR2 is SQIVND (reference sequence). CDR3 amino acids: CASSIAGTDYGYTF. CDR3 in DNA: TGTGCCAGTAGTATCGCCGGGACAGACTATGGCTACACCTTC.

J is TRBJ2-6 and V is TRBV5-1; 7 positions match TRBD1. The V gene's germline CDR1 is SGHRS and CDR2 YFSETQ. This CDR3 has 15 residues. Losses at the gene ends were 3 bases for V and 2 bases for J; bases not matched to a gene: 2. This chain's CDR3 is CASSWTGPGANVLTF. The CDR3 bases are TGCGCCAGCAGCTGGACAGGACCTGGGGCCAACGTCCTGACTTTC. The full variable domain, rest sourced from reference TRBV5-1 and TRBJ2-6, is KAGVTQTPRYLIKTRGQQVTLSCSPISGHRSVSWYQQTPGQGLQFLFEYFSETQRNKGNFPGRFSGRQFSNSRSEMNVSTLELGDSALYLCASSWTGPGANVLTFGAGSRLTVL.

This chain links TRBV11-2 with TRBJ1-4, with D hard to call. The CDR3 covers 15 residues. CDR1 and CDR2 (germline): SGHAT, FQNNGV. Trimming removed 3 bases from V and 7 bases from J, with 15 bases in between. The CDR3 DNA reads as TGTGCCAGCAGCTTTAGGAGGAGCACGGGTGAAAAACTGTTTTTT. It specifies CASSFRRSTGEKLFF. Filled out from reference TRBV11-2 and TRBJ1-4, the complete variable domain reads EAGVAQSPRYKIIEKRQSVAFWCNPISGHATLYWYQQILGQGPKLLIQFQNNGVVDDSQLPKDRFSAERLKGVDSTLKIQPAKLEDSAVYLCASSFRRSTGEKLFFGSGTQLSVL.

The V call is TRBV5-4, the J call TRBJ2-7, with 11 bases fitting TRBD1. CDR1 and CDR2 from the germline V gene are SGHNT and YYREEE (reference sequence). The ends lost 4 bases at V and 4 bases at J; junction bases unmatched: 4. The CDR3 is 14 amino acids. The CDR3 region is CASSQGQGVYEQYF. The CDR3 DNA is TGTGCCAGCAGCCAGGGACAGGGGGTATACGAGCAGTACTTC.

The chain combines TRBV6-2 or TRBV6-3 with TRBJ2-4, with no clear D. The CDR3 sequence is 15 residues long. Trimming removed 4 bases from V and 0 bases from J, with 10 bases in between. In germline, CDR1 is MNHEY, CDR2 SVGEGT. The CDR3 sequence: CASSSLPLAKNIQYF. The DNA of the CDR3 is TGTGCCAGCAGTTCACTTCCCCTAGCCAAAAACATTCAGTACTTC.